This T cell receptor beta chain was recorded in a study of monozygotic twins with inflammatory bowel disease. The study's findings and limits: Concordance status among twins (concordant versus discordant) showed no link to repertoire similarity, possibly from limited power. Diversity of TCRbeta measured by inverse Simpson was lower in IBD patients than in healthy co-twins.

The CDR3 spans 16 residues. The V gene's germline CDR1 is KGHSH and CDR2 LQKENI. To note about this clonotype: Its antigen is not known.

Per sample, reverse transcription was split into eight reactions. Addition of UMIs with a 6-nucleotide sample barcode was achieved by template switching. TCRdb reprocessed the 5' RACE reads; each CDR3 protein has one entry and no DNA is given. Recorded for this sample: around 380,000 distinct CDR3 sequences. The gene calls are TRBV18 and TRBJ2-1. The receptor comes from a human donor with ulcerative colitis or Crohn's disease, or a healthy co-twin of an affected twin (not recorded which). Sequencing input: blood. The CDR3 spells CASSPTGISSYNEQFF. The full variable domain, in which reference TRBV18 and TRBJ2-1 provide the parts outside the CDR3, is NAGVMQNPRHLVRRRGQEARLRCSPMKGHSHVYWYRQLPEEGLKFMVYLQKENIIDESGMPKERFSAEFPKEGPSILRIQQVVRGDSAAYFCASSPTGISSYNEQFFGPGTRLTVL.